These 2 T cell receptor beta chains were all obtained from the same sample, sequenced in a study of blood T cells in healthy people across ages. A sample-barcoded 5' primer and a J-beta primer mix were used in a second PCR of roughly 6 to 11 cycles. TCRdb processed the 5' RACE reads anew with MiXCR; each CDR3 protein has one entry. The sample consists of roughly 1,500,000 distinct CDR3 sequences, around 39% of them appearing once. The sample comprised blood. The source is a woman under 30 in good health.

The J gene is TRBJ2-5, the V gene TRBV20-1; TRBD1 might be the D (6 bases). Gene TRBJ2-7 matches the end of the DNA better, so the J call may be wrong. This CDR3 contains 12 residues. CDR1 and CDR2 (germline): DFQATT, SNEGSKA (reference sequence). The CDR3 DNA reads TGCAGTTGTAGGCAGGGGACCGACGAGCAGTACTTC. Translated: CSCRQGTDEQYF.

There are a few counts of this clonotype. The rearrangement links TRBV20-1 to TRBJ1-2; D is possibly TRBD1 (6 bases). Trimming shortened V by 3 bases and J by 1 base, and 12 bases separated the two germline ends. CDR1 is DFQATT and CDR2 is SNEGSKA in the germline V gene (reference sequence). The CDR3 contains 14 residues. CDR3 sequence: CSARTGEGNYGYTF. In nucleotides, the CDR3 is TGCAGTGCTAGGACAGGAGAGGGTAACTATGGCTACACCTTC.